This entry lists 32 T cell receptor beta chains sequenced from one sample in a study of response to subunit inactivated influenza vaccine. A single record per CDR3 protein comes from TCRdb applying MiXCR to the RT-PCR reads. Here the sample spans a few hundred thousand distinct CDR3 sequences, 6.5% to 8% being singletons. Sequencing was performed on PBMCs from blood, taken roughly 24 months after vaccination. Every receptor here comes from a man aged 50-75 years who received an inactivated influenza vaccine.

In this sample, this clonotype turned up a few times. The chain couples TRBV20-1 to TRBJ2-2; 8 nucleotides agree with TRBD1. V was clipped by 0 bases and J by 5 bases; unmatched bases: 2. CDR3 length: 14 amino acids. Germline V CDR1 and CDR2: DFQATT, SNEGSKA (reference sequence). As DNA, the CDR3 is TGCAGTGCTAGAGATAACAGGGGGACCGGGGAGCTGTTTTTT. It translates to CSARDNRGTGELFF.

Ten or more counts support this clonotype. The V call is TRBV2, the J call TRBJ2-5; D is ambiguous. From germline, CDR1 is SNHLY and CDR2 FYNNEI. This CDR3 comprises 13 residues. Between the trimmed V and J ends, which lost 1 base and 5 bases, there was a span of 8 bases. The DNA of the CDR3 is TGTGCCAGCAGTGAAGGGGTATGGGAGACCCAGTACTTC. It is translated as CASSEGVWETQYF.

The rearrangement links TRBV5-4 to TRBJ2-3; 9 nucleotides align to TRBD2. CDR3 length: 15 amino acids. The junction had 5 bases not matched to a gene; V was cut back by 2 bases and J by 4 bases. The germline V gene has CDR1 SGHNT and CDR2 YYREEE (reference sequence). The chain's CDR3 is CASSFRAGGADTQYF. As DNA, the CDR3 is TGTGCCAGCAGCTTTCGCGCGGGAGGGGCAGATACGCAGTATTTT.

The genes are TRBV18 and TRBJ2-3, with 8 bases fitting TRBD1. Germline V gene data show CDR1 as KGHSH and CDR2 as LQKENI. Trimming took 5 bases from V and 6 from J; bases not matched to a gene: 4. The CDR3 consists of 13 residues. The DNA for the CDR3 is TGTGCCAGCTCAGACAACAGGGGGGATACGCAGTATTTT. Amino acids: CASSDNRGDTQYF.

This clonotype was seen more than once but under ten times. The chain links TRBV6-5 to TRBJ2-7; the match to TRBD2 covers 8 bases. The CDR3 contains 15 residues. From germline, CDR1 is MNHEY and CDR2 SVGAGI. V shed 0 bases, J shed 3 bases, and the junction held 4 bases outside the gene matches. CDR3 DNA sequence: TGTGCCAGCAGTTACTCGGTAGCGGGGATCTACGAGCAGTACTTC. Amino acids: CASSYSVAGIYEQYF.

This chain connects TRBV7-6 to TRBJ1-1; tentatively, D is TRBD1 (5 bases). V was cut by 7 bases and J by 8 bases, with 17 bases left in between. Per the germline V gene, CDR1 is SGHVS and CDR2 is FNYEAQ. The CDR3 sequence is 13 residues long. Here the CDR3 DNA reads TGTGCCAGCACCTCCGCCGGGGGGGGAGAAGCTTTCTTT. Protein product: CASTSAGGGEAFF.

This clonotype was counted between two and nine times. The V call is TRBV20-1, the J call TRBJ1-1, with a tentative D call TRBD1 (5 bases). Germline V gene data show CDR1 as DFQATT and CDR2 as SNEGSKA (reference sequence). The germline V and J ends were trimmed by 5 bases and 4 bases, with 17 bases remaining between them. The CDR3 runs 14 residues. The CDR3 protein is CSASSWGVGTEAFF. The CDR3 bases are TGCAGTGCTTCCAGTTGGGGGGTTGGCACTGAAGCTTTCTTT.

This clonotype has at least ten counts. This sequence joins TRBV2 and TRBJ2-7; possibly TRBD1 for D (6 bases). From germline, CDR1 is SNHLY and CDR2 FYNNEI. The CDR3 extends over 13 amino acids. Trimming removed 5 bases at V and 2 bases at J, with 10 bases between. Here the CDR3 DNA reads TGTGCCAGCAGTCCGGACAGTCCCTACGAGCAGTACTTC. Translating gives CASSPDSPYEQYF.

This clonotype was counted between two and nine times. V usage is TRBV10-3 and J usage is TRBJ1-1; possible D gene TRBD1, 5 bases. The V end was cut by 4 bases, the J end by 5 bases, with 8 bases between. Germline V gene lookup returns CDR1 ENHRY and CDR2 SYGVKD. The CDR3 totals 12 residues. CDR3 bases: TGTGCCATCAGTGTCTCAGGGACTGAAGCTTTCTTT. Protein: CAISVSGTEAFF.

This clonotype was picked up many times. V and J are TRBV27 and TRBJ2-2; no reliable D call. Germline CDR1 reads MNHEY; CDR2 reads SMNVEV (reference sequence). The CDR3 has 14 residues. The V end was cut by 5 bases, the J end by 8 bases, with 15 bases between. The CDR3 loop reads CASSHRGQRGELFF. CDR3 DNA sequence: TGTGCCAGCAGTCACAGAGGTCAGAGGGGGGAGCTGTTTTTT.

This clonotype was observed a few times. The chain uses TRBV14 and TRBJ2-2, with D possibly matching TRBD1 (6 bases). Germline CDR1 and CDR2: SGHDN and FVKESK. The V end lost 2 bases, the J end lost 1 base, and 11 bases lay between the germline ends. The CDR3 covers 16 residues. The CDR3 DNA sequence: TGTGCCAGCAGCCAATTCGAAGGGGGGAACACCGGGGAGCTGTTTTTT. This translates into CASSQFEGGNTGELFF.

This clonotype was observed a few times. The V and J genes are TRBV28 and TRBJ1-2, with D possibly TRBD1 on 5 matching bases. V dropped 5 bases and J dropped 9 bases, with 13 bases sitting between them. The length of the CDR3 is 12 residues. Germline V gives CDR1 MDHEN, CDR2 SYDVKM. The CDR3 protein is CASSIPQGSYTF. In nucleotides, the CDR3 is TGTGCCAGCAGTATCCCGCAGGGAAGCTACACCTTC.

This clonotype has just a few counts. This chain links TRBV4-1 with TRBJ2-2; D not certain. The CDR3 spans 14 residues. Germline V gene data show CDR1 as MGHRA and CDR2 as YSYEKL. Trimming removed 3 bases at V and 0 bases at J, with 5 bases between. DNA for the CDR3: TGCGCCAGCAGCCAGCGCCCGAACACCGGGGAGCTGTTTTTT. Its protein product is CASSQRPNTGELFF.

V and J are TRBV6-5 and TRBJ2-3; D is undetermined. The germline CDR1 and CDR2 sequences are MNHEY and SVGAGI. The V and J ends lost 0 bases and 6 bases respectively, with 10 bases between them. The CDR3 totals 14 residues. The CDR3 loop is CASSYSRSMDTQYF. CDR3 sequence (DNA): TGTGCCAGCAGTTACTCGAGAAGTATGGATACGCAGTATTTT.

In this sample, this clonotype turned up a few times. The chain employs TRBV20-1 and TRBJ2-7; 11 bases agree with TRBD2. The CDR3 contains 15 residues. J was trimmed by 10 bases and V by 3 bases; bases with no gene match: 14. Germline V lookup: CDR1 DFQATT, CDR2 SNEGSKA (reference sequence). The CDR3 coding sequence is TGCAGTGCTAGTTTTGTCGGATCGGGGACTAGCGGACAGTACTTC. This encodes CSASFVGSGTSGQYF.

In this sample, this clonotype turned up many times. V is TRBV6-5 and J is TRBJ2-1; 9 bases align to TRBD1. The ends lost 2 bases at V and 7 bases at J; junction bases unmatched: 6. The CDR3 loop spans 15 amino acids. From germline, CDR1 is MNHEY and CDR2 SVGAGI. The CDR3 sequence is CASSYVGQGKNEQFF. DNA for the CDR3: TGTGCCAGCAGTTACGTGGGACAGGGAAAGAATGAGCAGTTCTTC.

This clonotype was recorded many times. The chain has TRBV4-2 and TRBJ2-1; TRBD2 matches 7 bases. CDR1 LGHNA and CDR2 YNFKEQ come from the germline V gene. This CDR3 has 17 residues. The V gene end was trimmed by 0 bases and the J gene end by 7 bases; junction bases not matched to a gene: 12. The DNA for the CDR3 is TGTGCCAGCAGCCAAGATCGAGCCGGGGGGACTGGTAATGAGCAGTTCTTC. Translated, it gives CASSQDRAGGTGNEQFF.

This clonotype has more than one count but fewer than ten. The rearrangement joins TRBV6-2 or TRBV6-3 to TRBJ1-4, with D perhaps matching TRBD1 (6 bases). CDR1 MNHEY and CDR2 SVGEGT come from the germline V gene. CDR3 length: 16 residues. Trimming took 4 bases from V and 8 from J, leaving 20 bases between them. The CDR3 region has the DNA TGTGCCAGCAGTTCTCGCCGACAGGCCGTTCAGGAAAAACTGTTTTTT. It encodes CASSSRRQAVQEKLFF.

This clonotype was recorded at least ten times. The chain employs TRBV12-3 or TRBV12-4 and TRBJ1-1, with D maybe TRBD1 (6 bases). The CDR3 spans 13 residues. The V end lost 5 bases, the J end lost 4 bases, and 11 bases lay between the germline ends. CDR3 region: CASSLGGATEAFF. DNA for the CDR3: TGTGCCAGCAGTCTAGGGGGGGCCACTGAAGCTTTCTTT.

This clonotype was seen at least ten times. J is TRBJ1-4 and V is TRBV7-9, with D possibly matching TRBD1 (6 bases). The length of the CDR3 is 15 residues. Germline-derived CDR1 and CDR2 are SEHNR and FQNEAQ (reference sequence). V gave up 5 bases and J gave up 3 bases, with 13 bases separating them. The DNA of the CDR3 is TGTGCCAGCAGCCTAAGACAGGTTGCTAATGAAAAACTGTTTTTT. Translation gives CASSLRQVANEKLFF.

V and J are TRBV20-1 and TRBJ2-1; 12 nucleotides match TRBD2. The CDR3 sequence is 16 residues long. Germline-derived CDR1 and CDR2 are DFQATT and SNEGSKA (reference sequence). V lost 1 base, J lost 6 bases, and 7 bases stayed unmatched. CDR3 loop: CSARGSSGGAPNEQFF. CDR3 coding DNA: TGCAGTGCTAGAGGCTCTAGCGGGGGGGCCCCCAATGAGCAGTTCTTC.

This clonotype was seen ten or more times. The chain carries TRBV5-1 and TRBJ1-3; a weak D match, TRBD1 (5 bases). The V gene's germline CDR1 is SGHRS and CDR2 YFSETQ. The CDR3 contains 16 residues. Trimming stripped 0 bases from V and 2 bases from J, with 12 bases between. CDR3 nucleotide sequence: TGCGCCAGCAGCTTGGGAGTTCTGGGGGCTGGAAACACCATATATTTT. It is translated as CASSLGVLGAGNTIYF.

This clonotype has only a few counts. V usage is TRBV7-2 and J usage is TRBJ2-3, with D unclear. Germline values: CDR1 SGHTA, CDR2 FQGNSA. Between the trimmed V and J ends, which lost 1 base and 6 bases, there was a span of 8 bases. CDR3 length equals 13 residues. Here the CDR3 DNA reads TGTGCCAGCAGCTTAGTGCGGCGGGATACGCAGTATTTT. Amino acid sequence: CASSLVRRDTQYF.

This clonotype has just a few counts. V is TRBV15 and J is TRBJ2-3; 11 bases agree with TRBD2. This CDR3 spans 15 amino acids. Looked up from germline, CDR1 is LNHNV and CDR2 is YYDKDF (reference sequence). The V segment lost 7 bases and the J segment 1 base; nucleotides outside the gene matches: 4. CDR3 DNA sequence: TGTGCCACCAAACTAGCGGGGGTTGGCACAGATACGCAGTATTTT. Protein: CATKLAGVGTDTQYF.

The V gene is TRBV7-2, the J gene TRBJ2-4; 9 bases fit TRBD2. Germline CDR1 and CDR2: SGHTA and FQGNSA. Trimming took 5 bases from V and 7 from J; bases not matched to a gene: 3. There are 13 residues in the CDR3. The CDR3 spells CASSNAGGNIQYF. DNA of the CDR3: TGTGCCAGCAGCAACGCGGGGGGGAACATTCAGTACTTC.

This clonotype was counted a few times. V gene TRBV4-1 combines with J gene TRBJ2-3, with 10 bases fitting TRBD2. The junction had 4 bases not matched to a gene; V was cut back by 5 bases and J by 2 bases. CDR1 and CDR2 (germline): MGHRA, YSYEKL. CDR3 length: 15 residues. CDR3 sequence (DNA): TGCGCCAGCAGCGAGCGGGGGGGCCTCACAGATACGCAGTATTTT. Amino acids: CASSERGGLTDTQYF.

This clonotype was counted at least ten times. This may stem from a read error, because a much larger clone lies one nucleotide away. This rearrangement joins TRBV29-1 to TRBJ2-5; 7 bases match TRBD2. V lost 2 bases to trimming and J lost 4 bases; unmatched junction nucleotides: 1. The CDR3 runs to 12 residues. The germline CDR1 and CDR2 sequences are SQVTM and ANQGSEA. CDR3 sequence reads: CSVETGGETQYF. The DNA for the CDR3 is TGCAGCGTTGAAACGGGGGGAGAGACCCAGTACTTC.

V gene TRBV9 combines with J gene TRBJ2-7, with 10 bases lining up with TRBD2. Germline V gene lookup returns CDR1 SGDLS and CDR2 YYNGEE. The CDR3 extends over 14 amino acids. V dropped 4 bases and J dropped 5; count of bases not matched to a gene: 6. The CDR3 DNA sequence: TGTGCCAGCAGCCTTAGCGGGAGGTACGACGAGCAGTACTTC. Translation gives CASSLSGRYDEQYF.

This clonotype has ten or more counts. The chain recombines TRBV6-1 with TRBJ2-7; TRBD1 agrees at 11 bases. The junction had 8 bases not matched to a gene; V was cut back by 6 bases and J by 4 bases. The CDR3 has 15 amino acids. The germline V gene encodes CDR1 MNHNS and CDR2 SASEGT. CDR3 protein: CASRTTGTGGYEQYF. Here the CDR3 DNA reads TGTGCCAGCAGAACTACCGGGACAGGGGGTTACGAGCAGTACTTC.

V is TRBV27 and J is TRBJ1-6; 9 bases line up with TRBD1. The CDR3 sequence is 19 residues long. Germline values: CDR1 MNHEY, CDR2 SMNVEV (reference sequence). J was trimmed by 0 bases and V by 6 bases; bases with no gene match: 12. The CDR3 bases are TGTGCCAGCAGGCCCGGGACAGGGCTATTGATCTCCTATAATTCACCCCTCCACTTT. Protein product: CASRPGTGLLISYNSPLHF.

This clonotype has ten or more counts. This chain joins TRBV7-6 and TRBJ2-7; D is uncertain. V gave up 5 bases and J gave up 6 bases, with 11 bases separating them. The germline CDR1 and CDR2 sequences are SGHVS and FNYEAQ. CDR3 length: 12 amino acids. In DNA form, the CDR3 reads TGTGCCAGCAGCCCAAGTTTCAGCGAGCAGTACTTC. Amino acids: CASSPSFSEQYF.

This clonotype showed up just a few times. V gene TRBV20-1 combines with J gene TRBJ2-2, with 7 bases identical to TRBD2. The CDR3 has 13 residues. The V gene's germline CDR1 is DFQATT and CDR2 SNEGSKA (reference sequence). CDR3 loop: CGMAGALTGELFF. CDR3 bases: TGCGGGATGGCGGGAGCTTTAACCGGGGAGCTGTTTTTT.